Sequencing of this T cell receptor (beta chain) was carried out in a study of blood T cell repertoires in COVID-19. Study at large: The cDNA or gDNA used as material had been derived from T cells, B-cell-depleted T cells, or PBMCs.

TCRdb's copy holds only in-frame clones and misses some; the assay was immunoSEQ multiplex PCR. The repertoire holds about 300,000 clones, with around 83% as singletons. The sample consisted of peripheral blood. This TCR derives from a woman in her fifties or sixties with acute or convalescent COVID-19.

This CDR3 reads CASGLAGDSTGELFF. CDR3 in DNA: TGTGCCAGCGGCCTAGCGGGAGATAGCACCGGGGAGCTGTTTTTT. J is TRBJ2-2 and V is TRBV19; 10 bases match TRBD2. The CDR3 covers 15 residues. Germline assignment: CDR1 LNHDA and CDR2 SQIVND (reference sequence). V lost 9 bases, J lost 4 bases, and 8 bases stayed unmatched.